What follows is one TCR beta chain and its context. Autoimmune disease history or systemic immunosuppression barred patients. CDR1 SGHNT and CDR2 YENEEA come from the germline V gene. V gave up 5 bases and J gave up 4 bases; unmatched junction bases: 7. The CDR3 totals 15 residues. The sample is drawn from a study of OX40 agonist ivuxolimab in advanced cancers. Looking at the study overall: Having had anti-PD-1, anti-PD-L1 or anti-CTLA-4 therapy before was allowed, and around 39% had some. There were three patients with partial responses, one having hepatocellular carcinoma and two cutaneous melanoma.

Data came from immunoSEQ multiplex PCR; TCRdb stores just in-frame clones and leaves some out. This sample has about 86,000 clones, with roughly 85% found just once. This receptor was taken from an adult with an advanced solid tumor such as melanoma, head and neck, liver or kidney cancer. Sequencing was performed on CD4+ or CD8+ T cells sorted from blood, taken in a trial of the OX40 agonist ivuxolimab. This rearrangement joins TRBV11-3 to TRBJ2-5; TRBD1 agrees at 10 bases. The CDR3 sequence is CASSQGQGTLETQYF. In DNA, the CDR3 is TGTGCCAGCAGCCAGGGACAGGGGACGTTAGAGACCCAGTACTTC.